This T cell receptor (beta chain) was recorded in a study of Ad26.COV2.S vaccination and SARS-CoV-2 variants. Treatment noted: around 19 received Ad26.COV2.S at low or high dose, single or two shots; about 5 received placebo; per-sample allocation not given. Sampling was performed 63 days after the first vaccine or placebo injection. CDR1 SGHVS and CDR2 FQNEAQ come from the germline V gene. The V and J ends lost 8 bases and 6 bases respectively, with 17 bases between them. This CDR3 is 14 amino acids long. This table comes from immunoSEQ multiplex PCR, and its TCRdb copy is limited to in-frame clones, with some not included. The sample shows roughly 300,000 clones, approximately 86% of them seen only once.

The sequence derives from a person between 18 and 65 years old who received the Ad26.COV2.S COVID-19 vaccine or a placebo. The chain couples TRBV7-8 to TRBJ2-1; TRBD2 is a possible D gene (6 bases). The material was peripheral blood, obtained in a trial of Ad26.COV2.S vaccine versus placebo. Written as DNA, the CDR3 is TGTGCCAGCGGTCGAGCTGAGGGAGGCAATGAGCAGTTCTTC. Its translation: CASGRAEGGNEQFF.